The T cell receptor (beta chain) under discussion was sequenced for a study of monozygotic twins with inflammatory bowel disease (dated by TCRdb to between 2019 and 2020). Context from the whole study: A total of about 28 monozygotic twin pairs were included in the full study, comprising nine German pairs (four IBD-concordant, five IBD-discordant) and 19 IBD-discordant Danish pairs. Disease-associated traits were sought mainly through comparisons between IBD patients and their genetically identical healthy co-twins within discordant pairs. Each individual had, on average, about 151 000 unique TCRalpha sequences and 181 000 unique TCRbeta sequences available for analysis. Summary of the overall study and its limitations: The analysis was unable to tell different T cell subtypes apart. Because patients were on differing immunosuppressive treatments, the repertoires may have picked up extra background noise and inter-individual variability. IBD patients shared fewer clonotypes with other individuals than healthy twins did, most markedly in patients showing signs of disease activity. Repertoire similarity did not differ between concordant and discordant twins, which could be due to limited statistical power. TCRbeta repertoire diversity, by inverse Simpson index, was decreased in IBD patients compared with their healthy co-twins. The results gave no support for a single strong signal or clonotype linked to IBD.

The library was generated by 5' RACE. The input for every TCR library was around 4,000 ng of total RNA. cDNA was synthesized with SMARTScribe reverse transcriptase in eight separate reactions per sample. Unique molecular identifiers containing a 6-nucleotide sample barcode were introduced through template switching during cDNA synthesis. Two nested PCRs of roughly 15 and 9 cycles amplified the TCRalpha and TCRbeta cDNA, and bead purification followed each PCR. Before amplification, the cDNA was treated with uracil DNA-glycosylase and purified using the QIAquick PCR purification kit. The second PCR added Illumina TruSeq-compatible adapters along with sample-specific barcodes. Library quality and concentration were checked on TapeStation and Qubit, and libraries were pooled at about 5 ng each. Pooled libraries were sequenced on an Illumina HiSeq2500 single-index Rapid Run with 2 x 100 bp reads and custom sequencing primers. For the original study's pipeline: MiGEC version 1.2.6 was used for UMI-based consensus assembly to correct PCR and sequencing errors. MiXCR version 2.1.1 was used to carry out V(D)J alignment, clonotype assembly and CDR3 extraction. Gene usage, clonotype sharing and MAIT/NKT TCR abundance were normalised by analysing the top 1000, 10 000 and 20 000 clonotypes per sample. Diversity was computed as the inverse Simpson index with the vegan R package after downsampling to 27 000 UMIs. Paired Mann-Whitney U tests were applied to discordant twin pairs, and Benjamini-Hochberg correction was used for multiple testing. The reads, reprocessed by TCRdb, yield one row per CDR3 protein sequence and no DNA. The V and J calls and clone size come from TCRdb's table, not from the authors' own analysis. The sample table on file contains 150,000 to 200,000 distinct CDR3 sequences. Jointly, the top ten make up 7.4% of the sample.

A note on this clonotype: This clone's antigen is unknown.

From the cysteine through the phenylalanine, the CDR3 covers 14 amino acids. Only the protein is on record. According to the germline V gene, CDR1 reads MGHRA and CDR2 reads YSYEKL. From each donor, a 2.5 ml peripheral blood sample was drawn into PAXgene tubes and stored at -80 degrees C. Without T cell sorting, total RNA was isolated from whole blood using the PAXgene blood miRNA kit on an automated QIAcube. Peripheral blood from monozygotic twin pairs who were concordant or discordant for inflammatory bowel disease underwent deep TCRalpha and TCRbeta repertoire profiling using unique molecular barcoding. Smoking habits were recorded for all twin pairs, and each individual was classified as a current, former or never smoker.

The sequence derives from a human donor with ulcerative colitis or Crohn's disease, or a healthy co-twin of an affected twin (not recorded which). The chain couples TRBV4-1 to TRBJ1-2; TCRdb gives TRBD1 as the D gene, but with no DNA this cannot be confirmed. Material: blood. CDR3 reads: CASSPPGQAQGYTF.